Shown below are 32 T cell receptor beta chains from a single sample sequenced in a study of immune evolution from preneoplasia to lung adenocarcinoma. The data were produced by immunoSEQ multiplex PCR, yet TCRdb's version contains in-frame clones alone and is incomplete. The table includes about 8,800 clones, around four fifths detected once. The sequenced sample consisted of FFPE lung adenocarcinoma in situ tissue. The origin of the receptors is a person aged 60 to 85 with lung adenocarcinoma.

The chain is built from TRBV7-2 and TRBJ1-2; a weak D match, TRBD1 (5 bases). With 2 bases removed from V and 5 bases from J, the gap between germline ends came to 6 bases. Per germline, CDR1 SGHTA and CDR2 FQGNSA. The CDR3 has 12 amino acids. The CDR3 is CASSLSGYGYTF. The DNA of the CDR3 is TGTGCCAGCAGCTTATCAGGGTATGGCTACACCTTC.

In its sample, this clone was seen once. This rearrangement joins TRBV7-2 to TRBJ2-7; TRBD1 matches at 9 bases. Germline CDR1 SGHTA, CDR2 FQGNSA. V was clipped by 5 bases and J by 6 bases; unmatched bases: 14. The CDR3 runs to 16 residues. The CDR3 nucleotides read TGTGCCAGCAGCCACCTCAGGCGGGACAGGGCTACCGAGCAGTACTTC. Translating it yields CASSHLRRDRATEQYF.

The V call is TRBV5-6, the J call TRBJ2-3; D possibly matches TRBD1 or TRBD2 (5 bases each). The CDR3 runs to 12 residues. The V and J ends lost 7 bases and 9 bases respectively, with 15 bases between them. Germline V CDR1 and CDR2: SGHDT, YYEEEE. The CDR3: CASHRDPPTQYF. The CDR3 nucleotides read TGTGCCAGCCACCGGGACCCCCCGACGCAGTATTTT.

This clone has a handful of counts. This chain links TRBV6-6 with TRBJ1-4, with D uncertain. Trimming shortened V by 6 bases and J by 4 bases, and 9 bases separated the two germline ends. The CDR3 totals 13 residues. The germline gives CDR1 MNHNY, CDR2 SVGAGI (reference sequence). In DNA, the CDR3 is TGTGCCAGCAGGCAGGATGATAATGAAAAACTGTTTTTT. It specifies CASRQDDNEKLFF.

The rearrangement joins TRBV19 to TRBJ2-2; TRBD2 aligns across 10 bases. Looked up from germline, CDR1 is LNHDA and CDR2 is SQIVND (reference sequence). The CDR3 loop spans 15 amino acids. Germline trimming cut 8 bases from V and 6 bases from J; bases unmatched to any gene: 9. The CDR3 DNA follows: TGTGCCAGTGAGCTAGCGGGGGATATGTCCGGGGAGCTGTTTTTT. Protein sequence: CASELAGDMSGELFF.

The chain employs TRBV7-2 and TRBJ2-5; 7 positions agree with TRBD2. Germline loops: CDR1 SGHTA, CDR2 FQGNSA. The ends lost 3 bases at V and 2 bases at J; junction bases unmatched: 6. The length of the CDR3 is 15 residues. The CDR3 coding sequence is TGTGCCAGCAGCTTGTGGGCGGGGGTACAAGAGACCCAGTACTTC. Protein sequence: CASSLWAGVQETQYF.

The V gene is TRBV7-3, the J gene TRBJ2-1; 9 bases are shared with TRBD2. From germline, CDR1 is SGHTA and CDR2 FQGTGA. The junction had 6 bases not matched to a gene; V was cut back by 3 bases and J by 3 bases. The CDR3 runs to 16 residues. DNA of the CDR3: TGTGCCAGCAGCTTCAGTGCGGGGGGGCTCTACAATGAGCAGTTCTTC. Translating gives CASSFSAGGLYNEQFF.

The chain links TRBV5-1 to TRBJ1-6, with D uncertain. This CDR3 region has 16 residues. Between the trimmed V and J ends, which lost 1 base and 0 bases, there was a span of 8 bases. Germline V gene data show CDR1 as SGHRS and CDR2 as YFSETQ. CDR3 coding DNA: TGCGCCAGCAGCTTGCCGGGGAGCTCCTATAATTCACCCCTCCACTTT. Residues: CASSLPGSSYNSPLHF.

This chain joins TRBV27 and TRBJ1-2; weak D call: TRBD1 (5 bases). V lost 6 bases to trimming and J lost 2 bases, with 34 bases between them. CDR1 is MNHEY and CDR2 is SMNVEV in the germline V gene (reference sequence). This CDR3 contains 21 residues. CDR3 in amino acids: CASSPWDTGRWGGTVNYGYTF. The DNA for the CDR3 is TGTGCCAGCAGCCCCTGGGATACGGGGAGATGGGGGGGAACTGTAAACTATGGCTACACCTTC.

The chain recombines TRBV19 with TRBJ2-2, with TRBD2 matching 7 bases. Per the germline V gene, CDR1 is LNHDA and CDR2 is SQIVND (reference sequence). This CDR3 has 15 amino acids. J was trimmed by 5 bases and V by 3 bases; bases with no gene match: 6. The CDR3 DNA reads as TGTGCCAGTAGTATCGGCGGGGGACCTACCGGGGAGCTGTTTTTT. The encoded protein is CASSIGGGPTGELFF.

This chain connects TRBV28 to TRBJ2-3, with D hard to call. Germline CDR1 reads MDHEN; CDR2 reads SYDVKM. V was pared by 6 bases and J by 0 bases, with 13 bases between. The CDR3 totals 15 residues. The CDR3 nucleotides are TGTGCCAGCAGGTGGACCACCTCTAGCACAGATACGCAGTATTTT. It codes for CASRWTTSSTDTQYF.

The chain employs TRBV18 and TRBJ1-6; D is ambiguous. The CDR3 length is 13 residues. The ends were cut back, 5 bases at V and 10 bases at J, with 12 bases in the middle. CDR1 is KGHSH, CDR2 LQKENI, per germline. CDR3 coding DNA: TGTGCCAGCTCAAATGAAGGAAACTCACCCCTCCACTTT. Protein sequence: CASSNEGNSPLHF.

The chain uses TRBV29-1 and TRBJ1-1, with 7 positions matching TRBD1. Germline V lookup: CDR1 SQVTM, CDR2 ANQGSEA. J was trimmed by 1 base and V by 8 bases; bases with no gene match: 4. This CDR3 spans 12 amino acids. CDR3 nucleotide sequence: TGCAGCACCCGGACAGGGAACACTGAAGCTTTCTTT. Amino acids: CSTRTGNTEAFF.

CDR3 sequence: CASSFSVAQETQYF. In DNA form, the CDR3 reads TGTGCCAGCAGTTTTAGTGTGGCTCAAGAGACCCAGTACTTC. The rearrangement links TRBV27 to TRBJ2-5; no definite D call. V shed 3 bases and J shed 2 bases, with 10 bases lying between them. Germline V gene sequence: CDR1 MNHEY, CDR2 SMNVEV (reference sequence). This CDR3 spans 14 amino acids.

This clone was recorded a few times. This chain links TRBV5-4 with TRBJ1-4, with D unresolved. Trimming cost V 0 bases and J 7 bases, with 13 bases left between them. The CDR3 is 15 amino acids. The germline V gene has CDR1 SGHNT and CDR2 YYREEE (reference sequence). CDR3 coding DNA: TGTGCCAGCAGCTTGGAGGGCAGAGGCGGTGAAAAACTGTTTTTT. It codes for CASSLEGRGGEKLFF.

This clone appeared once. This CDR3 is CAWRKGGLGGNTIYF. The CDR3, as DNA: TGTGCCTGGAGGAAAGGGGGTCTTGGTGGAAACACCATATATTTT. This chain connects TRBV30 to TRBJ1-3; maybe TRBD1 (6 bases). Germline V lookup: CDR1 GTSNPN, CDR2 SVGIG (reference sequence). The CDR3 is 15 amino acids. Between the trimmed V and J ends, which lost 3 bases and 3 bases, there was a span of 15 bases.

The chain employs TRBV11-3 and TRBJ1-2; D remains unclear. CDR3 length equals 19 residues. V lost 2 bases to trimming and J lost 7 bases, with 29 bases between them. In germline, CDR1 is SGHNT, CDR2 YENEEA. CDR3 coding DNA: TGTGCCAGCAGCTTATTCCGGACGGTGGTATGGAAAGGGAATGGTGGCTACACCTTC. Translation gives CASSLFRTVVWKGNGGYTF.

This chain links TRBV9 with TRBJ2-1, with 13 bases that match TRBD2. Germline CDR1 SGDLS, CDR2 YYNGEE. The CDR3 has 17 amino acids. V was clipped by 0 bases and J by 4 bases; unmatched bases: 4. The CDR3 loop is CASSVGTSGGGYNEQFF. Written as DNA, the CDR3 is TGTGCCAGCAGCGTAGGTACTAGCGGGGGGGGATACAATGAGCAGTTCTTC. Variable domain in full (rest from reference TRBV9 and TRBJ2-1): DSGVTQTPKHLITATGQRVTLRCSPRSGDLSVYWYQQSLDQGLQFLIQYYNGEERAKGNILERFSAQQFPDLHSELNLSSLELGDSALYFCASSVGTSGGGYNEQFFGPGTRLTVL.

The chain combines TRBV7-2 with TRBJ1-6, with a possible D match to TRBD1 (5 bases). The CDR3 contains 14 residues. CDR1 and CDR2 (germline): SGHTA, FQGNSA. Trimming left V 8 bases short and J 7 bases short, with 15 bases between. The CDR3 bases are TGTGCCAGCGGAAACAGGTCGGGAAATTCACCCCTCCACTTT. Translated, it gives CASGNRSGNSPLHF.

The chain employs TRBV7-2 and TRBJ2-4; 9 bases agree with TRBD2. Trimming at V came to 4 bases and at J to 7 bases, leaving 8 bases not matched to a gene. CDR3 length: 15 residues. CDR1 is SGHTA, CDR2 FQGNSA, per germline. The chain's CDR3 is CASSSRRGGSNIQYF. CDR3 nucleotide sequence: TGTGCCAGCAGCTCCAGGCGGGGGGGCTCGAACATTCAGTACTTC.

The CDR3 here is CASSLTSRVETQYF. Here the CDR3 DNA reads TGTGCCAGCAGCCTCACTAGTAGGGTCGAGACCCAGTACTTC. This chain links TRBV5-4 with TRBJ2-5; TRBD2 is a possible D gene (5 bases). CDR3 length: 14 residues. Germline values: CDR1 SGHNT, CDR2 YYREEE (reference sequence). V was clipped by 4 bases and J by 5 bases, with 15 bases between them.

Notes on this clone: One junction end disagrees with the germline gene, perhaps due to a read error. V gene TRBV7-7 combines with J gene TRBJ2-1; 7 positions match TRBD1. The CDR3 is made up of 15 amino acids. Germline V gives CDR1 SSHAT, CDR2 FNYEAQ (reference sequence). CDR3 region: CASSSGQSSYNEQFF. CDR3 sequence (DNA): TGTGCTAGCAGCTCGGGACAGAGCTCCTACAATGAGCAGTTCTTC.

This clone was detected a few times. This chain joins TRBV4-1 and TRBJ1-4; 7 nucleotides line up with TRBD1. With V trimmed by 4 bases and J by 5 bases, 7 bases remained unmatched. Germline V gene data show CDR1 as MGHRA and CDR2 as YSYEKL. There are 15 residues in the CDR3. In DNA, the CDR3 is TGCGCCAGCAGCCTCACCAGGGGGGGAAATGAAAAACTGTTTTTT. It specifies CASSLTRGGNEKLFF.

The gene calls are TRBV25-1 and TRBJ2-7, with D perhaps TRBD1 or TRBD2 (5 bases each). The CDR3 is 12 amino acids. Germline CDR1 reads MGHDK; CDR2 reads SYGVNS. V shed 10 bases and J shed 5 bases, with 15 bases lying between them. Written as DNA, the CDR3 is TGTGCCACCACGAGGGGAACTGACGAGCAGTACTTC. Amino acids: CATTRGTDEQYF.

V and J are TRBV18 and TRBJ1-1; TRBD1 agrees at 9 bases. Looked up from germline, CDR1 is KGHSH and CDR2 is LQKENI. With V trimmed by 6 bases and J by 1 base, 9 bases remained unmatched. This CDR3 spans 16 amino acids. The CDR3: CASSASGTGSNTEAFF. CDR3 sequence (DNA): TGTGCCAGCTCTGCGTCCGGGACAGGGTCGAACACTGAAGCTTTCTTT.

The chain links TRBV9 to TRBJ2-1, with 9 nucleotides matching TRBD2. J gave up 6 bases and V 0 bases, and 10 bases lay outside the gene matches. Germline CDR1 is SGDLS and CDR2 is YYNGEE. This CDR3 region has 17 residues. CDR3 DNA sequence: TGTGCCAGCAGCGTAGACCCCCCTAGCGGGGTGTCCAATGAGCAGTTCTTC. Translation: CASSVDPPSGVSNEQFF.

In this sample, this clone turned up once. As DNA, the CDR3 is TGCGCCAGCAGCCAAGAAATAGGGGACGCCTATAATTCACCCCTCCACTTT. It encodes CASSQEIGDAYNSPLHF. The chain links TRBV4-1 to TRBJ1-6; D is perhaps TRBD1 (5 bases). Per the germline V gene, CDR1 is MGHRA and CDR2 is YSYEKL. V was cut by 0 bases and J by 2 bases, with 11 bases left in between. This CDR3 region has 17 residues.

This clone was picked up one time. A much more abundant neighbour one base away suggests this may be a read error. The V and J genes are TRBV18 and TRBJ1-1; 9 positions match TRBD1. There are 16 residues in the CDR3. V shed 6 bases and J 1 base; nucleotides not matched to a gene: 9. Germline V CDR1 and CDR2: KGHSH, LQKENI. The CDR3 is CASSSLPGQGNTEAFF. CDR3 nucleotides: TGTGCCAGCTCGTCGTTACCGGGACAGGGGAACACTGAAGCTTTCTTT.

The chain uses TRBV6-5 and TRBJ2-3, with 7 bases identical to TRBD2. Trimming removed 6 bases from V and 4 bases from J; junction bases left unmatched: 4. Germline V gene lookup returns CDR1 MNHEY and CDR2 SVGAGI. This CDR3 contains 13 residues. CDR3 sequence (DNA): TGTGCCAGCAGCCGCACTAGCGCAGATACGCAGTATTTT. Amino acid sequence: CASSRTSADTQYF.

The chain employs TRBV4-1 and TRBJ2-7; 7 positions match TRBD1. This CDR3 is built from 16 residues. After removal of 1 base from V and 2 bases from J, the junction contained 8 bases not matched to a gene. Germline CDR1 MGHRA, CDR2 YSYEKL. The CDR3 DNA reads as TGCGCCAGCAGCCAAGGGCGAGACAGGGAACCCTACGAGCAGTACTTC. The encoded protein is CASSQGRDREPYEQYF.

The chain joins TRBV5-1 to TRBJ1-4; tentatively, D is TRBD1 (6 bases). Trimming left V 0 bases short and J 7 bases short, with 16 bases between. The CDR3 sequence is 16 residues long. Germline CDR1 is SGHRS and CDR2 is YFSETQ. The CDR3, as DNA: TGCGCCAGCAGCTTGGCGGGGGGCGCAAGTCCTGAAAAACTGTTTTTT. Protein sequence: CASSLAGGASPEKLFF.

The CDR3 sequence is CASSLDPGTWREKLFF. The CDR3 nucleotides are TGTGCCAGCAGCTTAGATCCGGGGACCTGGAGGGAAAAACTGTTTTTT. This chain connects TRBV7-9 to TRBJ1-4, with D perhaps matching TRBD1 (5 bases). The CDR3 consists of 16 residues. Germline V gene sequence: CDR1 SEHNR, CDR2 FQNEAQ (reference sequence). The germline V and J ends were trimmed by 1 base and 8 bases, with 17 bases remaining between them.